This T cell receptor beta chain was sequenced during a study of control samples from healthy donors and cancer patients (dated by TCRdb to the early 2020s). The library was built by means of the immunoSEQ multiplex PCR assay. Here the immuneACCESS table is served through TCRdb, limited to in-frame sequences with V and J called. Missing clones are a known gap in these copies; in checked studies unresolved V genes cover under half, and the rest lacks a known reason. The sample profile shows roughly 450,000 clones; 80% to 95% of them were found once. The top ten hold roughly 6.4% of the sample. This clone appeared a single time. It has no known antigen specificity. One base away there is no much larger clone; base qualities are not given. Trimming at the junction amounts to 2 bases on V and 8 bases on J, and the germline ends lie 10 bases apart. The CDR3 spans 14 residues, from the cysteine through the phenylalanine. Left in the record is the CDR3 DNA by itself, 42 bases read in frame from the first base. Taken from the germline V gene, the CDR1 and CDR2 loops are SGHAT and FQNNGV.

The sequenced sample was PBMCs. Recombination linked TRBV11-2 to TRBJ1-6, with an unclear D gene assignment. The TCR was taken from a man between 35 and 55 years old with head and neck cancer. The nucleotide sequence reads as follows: TGTGCCAGCAGCTTACGCCAGGTGGATTCACCCCTCCACTTT. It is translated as CASSLRQVDSPLHF. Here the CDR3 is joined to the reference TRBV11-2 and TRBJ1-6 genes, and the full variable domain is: EAGVAQSPRYKIIEKRQSVAFWCNPISGHATLYWYQQILGQGPKLLIQFQNNGVVDDSQLPKDRFSAERLKGVDSTLKIQPAKLEDSAVYLCASSLRQVDSPLHFGNGTRLTVT.